The 20 T cell receptor beta chains given below trace back to one sample, sequenced in a study of T cells expressing NK-cell markers. TCRdb re-analyzed the 5' RACE reads; it lists each CDR3 protein once, without DNA. In all, the sample yields some 500,000 distinct CDR3 sequences. Input material: blood T cells: a sorted CD56 or NKG2C T cell subset, CD4+ or CD8+ T cells, or bulk PBMC T cells (not recorded which). Receptors were obtained from a woman in her forties or fifties in good health.

The V call is TRBV20-1, the J call TRBJ2-1; with no DNA, the TCRdb D assignment of TRBD1 cannot be verified. CDR3 length: 16 amino acids. CDR1 is DFQATT, CDR2 SNEGSKA, per germline (reference sequence). CDR3 loop: CSARDRGRELRNEQFF.

The chain's CDR3 is CASRNLPQVREQFF. This chain links TRBV11-2 with TRBJ2-1; TCRdb's assignment of TRBD2 cannot be checked, as there is no DNA. There are 14 residues in the CDR3. Germline V gene data show CDR1 as SGHAT and CDR2 as FQNNGV. Using reference TRBV11-2 and TRBJ2-1 for the parts outside the CDR3, the full variable domain is EAGVAQSPRYKIIEKRQSVAFWCNPISGHATLYWYQQILGQGPKLLIQFQNNGVVDDSQLPKDRFSAERLKGVDSTLKIQPAKLEDSAVYLCASRNLPQVREQFFGPGTRLTVL.

V and J are TRBV20-1 and TRBJ2-3; TCRdb designates TRBD1, a call that cannot be tested without DNA. Germline loops: CDR1 DFQATT, CDR2 SNEGSKA (reference sequence). This CDR3 comprises 14 residues. The CDR3 protein is CSARPPTGLFTQYF.

The chain employs TRBV6-4 and TRBJ2-1; the D call of TRBD1 rests on TCRdb alone, since no DNA is present to check it. The CDR3 has 16 residues. Per the germline V gene, CDR1 is MRHNA and CDR2 is SNTAGT. The CDR3 loop reads CASSPVGRQGKNEQFF.

The chain uses TRBV27 and TRBJ1-1; TCRdb's D call of TRBD1 is untestable without DNA. The V gene's germline CDR1 is MNHEY and CDR2 SMNVEV (reference sequence). CDR3 size: 17 residues. CDR3 sequence reads: CASRLRTGPMGYTEAFF.

The chain is built from TRBV5-1 and TRBJ1-4; TCRdb's D call of TRBD1 is untestable without DNA. This CDR3 is built from 16 residues. Looked up from germline, CDR1 is SGHRS and CDR2 is YFSETQ. The chain's CDR3 is CASSTGGLATNEKLFF.

The chain links TRBV4-2 to TRBJ2-3; checking the TCRdb D call of TRBD2 is not possible without DNA. The CDR3 extends over 16 amino acids. Germline-derived CDR1 and CDR2 are LGHNA and YNFKEQ. CDR3 in amino acids: CASSQTSGIGTDTQYF.

The chain links TRBV12-3 or TRBV12-4 to TRBJ2-7; TCRdb gives TRBD2 as the D gene, but with no DNA this cannot be confirmed. CDR3 length: 14 amino acids. CDR3 sequence: CASSPLAGALEQYF.

The chain has TRBV7-9 and TRBJ1-3. Germline V gives CDR1 SEHNR, CDR2 FQNEAQ (reference sequence). This CDR3 spans 15 amino acids. The CDR3 loop is CASQARGAAGNTIYF.

The V and J genes are TRBV6-2 or TRBV6-3 and TRBJ2-1; TCRdb's D gene call, TRBD2, goes unchecked for lack of DNA. Germline assignment: CDR1 MNHEY and CDR2 SVGEGT. The CDR3 runs 13 residues. The CDR3 sequence: CASSTTSEGEQFF.

The rearrangement joins TRBV7-9 to TRBJ2-5. The CDR3 runs 15 residues. The germline gives CDR1 SEHNR, CDR2 FQNEAQ (reference sequence). CDR3 region: CASSLAASFYETQYF.

The CDR3 sequence: CASSTRTVNTEAFF. V usage is TRBV19 and J usage is TRBJ1-1. The CDR3 has 14 amino acids. Germline lookup yields CDR1 LNHDA and CDR2 SQIVND (reference sequence).

The V gene is TRBV9, the J gene TRBJ2-5. Germline V gene sequence: CDR1 SGDLS, CDR2 YYNGEE. The CDR3 is 15 residues long. CDR3 region: CASSVAGVSLETQYF. Filled out from reference TRBV9 and TRBJ2-5, the complete variable domain reads DSGVTQTPKHLITATGQRVTLRCSPRSGDLSVYWYQQSLDQGLQFLIQYYNGEERAKGNILERFSAQQFPDLHSELNLSSLELGDSALYFCASSVAGVSLETQYFGPGTRLLVL.

The rearrangement uses TRBV27 and TRBJ2-1; TCRdb's D gene call, TRBD2, goes unchecked for lack of DNA. Germline CDR1 and CDR2: MNHEY and SMNVEV (reference sequence). The CDR3 runs 17 residues. The CDR3 loop is CASSPRRTSGRDNEQFF.

This rearrangement joins TRBV5-1 to TRBJ1-2; TCRdb proposes TRBD1, but this gene call is untestable without DNA. Germline assignment: CDR1 SGHRS and CDR2 YFSETQ. The CDR3 length is 15 residues. The CDR3: CASSLGGRDIYGYTF. The full variable domain, completed using reference TRBV5-1 and TRBJ1-2, is KAGVTQTPRYLIKTRGQQVTLSCSPISGHRSVSWYQQTPGQGLQFLFEYFSETQRNKGNFPGRFSGRQFSNSRSEMNVSTLELGDSALYLCASSLGGRDIYGYTFGSGTRLTVV.

The CDR3 sequence is CASSFQSGSTNEQFF. The chain has TRBV5-1 and TRBJ2-1; the D call from TCRdb, TRBD2, cannot be confirmed without DNA. Germline CDR1 SGHRS, CDR2 YFSETQ. This CDR3 is built from 15 residues. Drawing the rest from reference TRBV5-1 and TRBJ2-1, the complete variable domain is KAGVTQTPRYLIKTRGQQVTLSCSPISGHRSVSWYQQTPGQGLQFLFEYFSETQRNKGNFPGRFSGRQFSNSRSEMNVSTLELGDSALYLCASSFQSGSTNEQFFGPGTRLTVL.

The chain combines TRBV12-3 or TRBV12-4 with TRBJ2-7; TCRdb's D call, TRBD1, is unchecked because there is no DNA. The CDR3 is 15 amino acids. CDR3 protein: CASSALQATSYEQYF.

The chain couples TRBV6-6 to TRBJ2-5; with no DNA, the TCRdb D assignment of TRBD2 cannot be verified. CDR1 is MNHNY and CDR2 is SVGAGI in the germline V gene (reference sequence). The CDR3 runs to 14 residues. The CDR3 sequence: CASSRGLSKETQYF.

The chain couples TRBV5-1 to TRBJ2-3; the TRBD2 assignment by TCRdb is unverifiable without DNA. Germline-derived CDR1 and CDR2 are SGHRS and YFSETQ. The length of the CDR3 is 18 residues. This chain's CDR3 is CASSPRTSGGTGADTQYF.

The genes are TRBV24-1 and TRBJ2-5. Germline V gene sequence: CDR1 KGHDR, CDR2 SFDVKD. CDR3 length: 15 amino acids. This chain's CDR3 is CATSDLSGSKGTQYF.